Listed here are 10 T cell receptor beta chains from one sample, sequenced in a study of blood T cell repertoires in COVID-19. Data came from immunoSEQ multiplex PCR; TCRdb stores just in-frame clones and leaves some out. The table has more than 150,000 clones, approximately 86% seen once. Sequences were obtained from peripheral blood. Receptor source: a man between 60 and 75 years old with COVID-19, enrolled during active disease.

The chain employs TRBV19 and TRBJ2-7, with D perhaps matching TRBD1 (6 bases). Germline V gives CDR1 LNHDA, CDR2 SQIVND (reference sequence). This CDR3 is 10 amino acids long. CDR3 nucleotide sequence: TGTTTCACAGGGCCCTACGAGCAGTACTTC. Residues: CFTGPYEQYF. The full variable domain, rest sourced from reference TRBV19 and TRBJ2-7, is DGGITQSPKYLFRKEGQNVTLSCEQNLNHDAMYWYRQDPGQGLRLIYYSQIVNDFQKGDIAEGYSVSREKKESFPLTVTSAQKNPTAFYLCFTGPYEQYFGPGTRLTVT.

The chain carries TRBV4-1 and TRBJ2-7; the match to TRBD1 covers 9 bases. The J segment lost 2 bases and the V segment lost 0 bases, leaving 5 bases of the junction unmatched. Per germline, CDR1 MGHRA and CDR2 YSYEKL. The CDR3 is made up of 16 amino acids. Written as DNA, the CDR3 is TGCGCCAGCAGCCAAGATTCCTGGACAGGGGCCTACGAGCAGTACTTC. Its protein product is CASSQDSWTGAYEQYF.

The chain employs TRBV9 and TRBJ2-7, with 9 bases matching TRBD1. This CDR3 contains 15 residues. J lost 1 base, V lost 4 bases, and 6 bases had no gene match. Per the germline V gene, CDR1 is SGDLS and CDR2 is YYNGEE. CDR3 sequence reads: CASSRGQGVSYEQYF. The CDR3 DNA reads as TGTGCCAGCAGCAGGGGACAGGGTGTATCCTACGAGCAGTACTTC.

This clone was recorded a few times. This chain joins TRBV21-1 and TRBJ2-7; TRBD1, the table's D call, was not compared with the DNA. TRBV21-1 has pseudogene status. The CDR3 runs 16 residues. In DNA form, the CDR3 reads TGTGCCAGCAGCAAATTAAGGACAGGGGGACCCTACGAGCAGTACTTC. Translation gives CASSKLRTGGPYEQYF.

V usage is TRBV4-3 and J usage is TRBJ1-1; D uncertain. The CDR3 spans 12 residues. Looked up from germline, CDR1 is LGHNA and CDR2 is YSLEER. Between the trimmed V and J ends, which lost 1 base and 11 bases, there was a span of 11 bases. CDR3 sequence (DNA): TGCGCCAGCAGCCAAGGTACAAATCGCGCTTTCTTT. It specifies CASSQGTNRAFF.

The V call is TRBV25-1, the J call TRBJ2-1, with 12 bases identical to TRBD2. The CDR3 totals 17 residues. The germline V gene encodes CDR1 MGHDK and CDR2 SYGVNS. The trim removed 3 bases at V and 0 bases at J, leaving 3 bases unmatched. The DNA for the CDR3 is TGTGCCAGCAGTGATCTAGCGGGAGGGAGCTCCTACAATGAGCAGTTCTTC. Amino acids: CASSDLAGGSSYNEQFF.

The J gene is TRBJ1-2, the V gene TRBV6-1, with 7 bases matching TRBD1. CDR3 length: 14 residues. The germline V gene encodes CDR1 MNHNS and CDR2 SASEGT. Losses at the gene ends were 7 bases for V and 2 bases for J; bases not matched to a gene: 7. CDR3 in amino acids: CASKEDRANYGYTF. CDR3 nucleotides: TGTGCCAGCAAGGAAGACAGGGCCAACTATGGCTACACCTTC.

This chain connects TRBV2 to TRBJ1-6, with TRBD1 matching 7 bases. Germline CDR1 reads SNHLY; CDR2 reads FYNNEI. J lost 9 bases, V lost 7 bases, and 6 bases had no gene match. This CDR3 region has 13 residues. This CDR3 reads CASKYRGASPLHF. CDR3 sequence (DNA): TGTGCCAGCAAGTACAGGGGTGCTTCACCCCTCCACTTT.

The J gene is TRBJ2-1, the V gene TRBV5-1; maybe TRBD1 (5 bases). Germline CDR1 SGHRS, CDR2 YFSETQ. Deletions cut 1 base from V and 3 bases from J, with 11 bases between. This CDR3 comprises 15 residues. This chain's CDR3 is CASSLRTLGYNEQFF. CDR3 sequence (DNA): TGCGCCAGCAGCTTGCGGACACTCGGCTACAATGAGCAGTTCTTC.

The rearrangement joins TRBV4-2 to TRBJ1-5; no firm D call. Trimming removed 3 bases from V and 2 bases from J, with 5 bases in between. Looked up from germline, CDR1 is LGHNA and CDR2 is YNFKEQ. The CDR3 covers 13 residues. CDR3 in amino acids: CASSHTGNQPQHF. The CDR3, as DNA: TGTGCCAGCAGCCATACAGGCAATCAGCCCCAGCATTTT.